Sequencing of this TCR beta chain was carried out in a study of shared clonotypes between healthy human individuals. This CDR3 is built from 11 residues. V was cut by 1 base and J by 7 bases, with 7 bases left in between. Germline lookup yields CDR1 GTSNPN and CDR2 SVGIG (reference sequence). This clone has at least ten counts. TCRdb's copy holds only in-frame clones and misses some; the assay was immunoSEQ multiplex PCR. The sample lists about 980,000 clones, approximately 80% occurring once. In the CD4+ fraction, cells were divided into CD45RA+ naive and CD45RA-negative memory subsets. This clonotype was sampled from a man aged 18 to 35 in good health. The material sequenced was memory CD4+ T cells sorted from blood. Subset described: CD45RA-negative fraction. This chain connects TRBV30 to TRBJ2-5; D is uncertain. CDR3 nucleotides: TGTGCCTGGAGTGATTTAGTGACCCAGTACTTC. As protein: CAWSDLVTQYF.